Presented here are 24 T cell receptor beta chains from one specimen sequenced in a study of cytomegalovirus exposure and HLA in healthy donors (dated by TCRdb to 2015 to 2018). The method behind the library was the immunoSEQ multiplex PCR assay. For the multiplex PCR, a mixture combining 60 forward primers for TCR Vbeta segments and 13 reverse primers for TCR Jbeta segments was used. Drawn from immuneACCESS, this table holds only the in-frame rearrangements with V and J called that TCRdb kept. Clones are partly lost; checked studies trace under half to an unresolved V gene and leave the rest unexplained. The sample records about 110,000 clones, less than 85% of which are singletons. Clones ranked in the top ten supply 3.5% to 4% of the sample. Sample: PBMCs. The source is a man aged 60 to 69 in good health and CMV-seronegative.

The chain combines TRBV6-5 with TRBJ1-5; perhaps TRBD1 as D (6 bases). CDR1 and CDR2 (germline): MNHEY, SVGAGI. The CDR3 is 15 amino acids. Trimming removed 7 bases at V and 4 bases at J, with 17 bases between. The CDR3 region is CASTRNRDLNQPQHF. CDR3 nucleotide sequence: TGTGCCAGCACCCGAAACAGGGATCTAAATCAGCCCCAGCATTTT.

On this clone: The identical CDR3 is also encoded by other nucleotide sequences in the sample. This chain joins TRBV18 and TRBJ2-1; the D gene is possibly TRBD1 (6 bases). The CDR3 runs to 13 residues. V was pared by 3 bases and J by 4 bases, with 7 bases between. Germline V gene lookup returns CDR1 KGHSH and CDR2 LQKENI. CDR3 protein: CASSPDSYNEQFF. The DNA of the CDR3 is TGTGCCAGCTCACCGGACAGTTACAATGAGCAGTTCTTC.

The genes are TRBV18 and TRBJ1-4; 7 positions agree with TRBD1. CDR3 length: 13 residues. J lost 5 bases, V lost 6 bases, and 3 bases had no gene match. CDR1 is KGHSH, CDR2 LQKENI, per germline. The CDR3 bases are TGTGCCAGCTCCCAACAGGGGAATGAAAAACTGTTTTTT. Encoded protein: CASSQQGNEKLFF.

V gene TRBV27 combines with J gene TRBJ2-2; D gene ambiguous. The CDR3 spans 14 residues. V gave up 3 bases and J gave up 1 base, with 6 bases separating them. CDR1 MNHEY and CDR2 SMNVEV come from the germline V gene (reference sequence). CDR3 bases: TGTGCCAGCAGTTTTACCAGGAACACCGGGGAGCTGTTTTTT. It codes for CASSFTRNTGELFF.

The chain combines TRBV2 with TRBJ2-7, with TRBD1 matching over 7 bases. The CDR3 runs to 14 residues. Unmatched junction bases numbered 8, after V lost 8 bases and J lost 1 base. The V gene's germline CDR1 is SNHLY and CDR2 FYNNEI. The CDR3 DNA sequence: TGTGCCAGCGGAGAGGACAGGACATCCTACGAGCAGTACTTC. It codes for CASGEDRTSYEQYF.

The rearrangement uses TRBV28 and TRBJ1-5, with 7 bases identical to TRBD1. The CDR3 consists of 14 residues. V lost 6 bases and J lost 7; bases outside the gene matches: 9. The V gene's germline CDR1 is MDHEN and CDR2 SYDVKM. CDR3 residues: CASSTPRQGQPQHF. In nucleotides, the CDR3 is TGTGCCAGCAGCACCCCGCGACAGGGACAGCCCCAGCATTTT. The full variable domain, rest sourced from reference TRBV28 and TRBJ1-5, is DVKVTQSSRYLVKRTGEKVFLECVQDMDHENMFWYRQDPGLGLRLIYFSYDVKMKEKGDIPEGYSVSREKKERFSLILESASTNQTSMYLCASSTPRQGQPQHFGDGTRLSIL.

V is TRBV6-1 and J is TRBJ1-2, with 7 bases matching TRBD1. This CDR3 spans 14 amino acids. The germline V gene encodes CDR1 MNHNS and CDR2 SASEGT. Unmatched junction bases numbered 15, after V lost 10 bases and J lost 7 bases. CDR3 nucleotide sequence: TGTGCCACCCGAAAAGAGGCAGGGGGACCTGGCTACACCTTC. This sequence encodes CATRKEAGGPGYTF.

The chain uses TRBV7-2 and TRBJ2-2; 10 bases are a match to TRBD2. The CDR3 spans 15 residues. With 7 bases clipped from V and 4 bases from J, the junction kept 6 bases outside the gene matches. Germline V gives CDR1 SGHTA, CDR2 FQGNSA. CDR3 nucleotide sequence: TGTGCCAGCACCCAGCGGGGGGGCCCCACCGGGGAGCTGTTTTTT. Protein: CASTQRGGPTGELFF.

The rearrangement links TRBV7-9 to TRBJ1-2; D unclear. The CDR3 has 12 amino acids. From germline, CDR1 is SEHNR and CDR2 FQNEAQ (reference sequence). Trimming shortened V by 7 bases and J by 5 bases, and 11 bases separated the two germline ends. The CDR3: CASTREDYGYTF. The CDR3 DNA is TGTGCCAGCACCCGAGAGGATTATGGCTACACCTTC.

The rearrangement uses TRBV7-3 and TRBJ1-2; 7 bases are a match to TRBD1. V shed 4 bases and J 3 bases; nucleotides not matched to a gene: 5. Germline CDR1 and CDR2: SGHTA and FQGTGA. This CDR3 spans 14 amino acids. The CDR3 nucleotides are TGTGCCAGCAGCTCTGGTACAGGGGACTATGGCTACACCTTC. Its translation: CASSSGTGDYGYTF.

J is TRBJ2-7 and V is TRBV6-5; TRBD1 might be the D (6 bases). Germline CDR1 and CDR2: MNHEY and SVGAGI. The CDR3 spans 14 residues. V dropped 7 bases and J dropped 3 bases, with 16 bases sitting between them. The CDR3 protein is CASTKAGAGYEQYF. The CDR3 coding sequence is TGTGCCAGCACTAAGGCAGGGGCAGGCTACGAGCAGTACTTC.

The DNA for the CDR3 is TGTGCCAGCAGATCCTTAGACAGGAGAGATACGCAGTATTTT. Encoded protein: CASRSLDRRDTQYF. V usage is TRBV6-5 and J usage is TRBJ2-3, with D perhaps TRBD1 (6 bases). The CDR3 is 14 residues long. V was trimmed by 6 bases and J by 5 bases, leaving 15 bases between them. CDR1 and CDR2 (germline): MNHEY, SVGAGI.

The CDR3 sequence is CASRPSPNSPLHF. Here the CDR3 DNA reads TGTGCCAGCAGACCTAGCCCCAATTCACCCCTCCACTTT. The V call is TRBV6-5, the J call TRBJ1-6; D gene uncertain. Trimming removed 6 bases from V and 7 bases from J, with 10 bases in between. The CDR3 runs to 13 residues. Germline loops: CDR1 MNHEY, CDR2 SVGAGI.

This chain links TRBV5-1 with TRBJ2-3; unclear D gene. The length of the CDR3 is 14 residues. Trimming stripped 0 bases from V and 5 bases from J, with 10 bases between. Germline V gene lookup returns CDR1 SGHRS and CDR2 YFSETQ. The CDR3 coding sequence is TGCGCCAGCAGCTTGGTCGGAGTCGGAGATACGCAGTATTTT. This encodes CASSLVGVGDTQYF.

The chain links TRBV4-2 to TRBJ2-1; 11 bases match TRBD2. Germline assignment: CDR1 LGHNA and CDR2 YNFKEQ. The V and J ends lost 0 bases and 7 bases, in that order; junction bases with no gene match: 8. The CDR3 consists of 17 residues. CDR3 bases: TGTGCCAGCAGCCAAGAAGTCGCACTAGCGGGGGATAATGAGCAGTTCTTC. Its translation: CASSQEVALAGDNEQFF.

This chain connects TRBV7-9 to TRBJ1-1, with D perhaps matching TRBD1 (5 bases). The V gene lost 3 bases and the J gene lost 4 bases, with 15 bases spanning the gap. This CDR3 is 15 amino acids long. Germline assignment: CDR1 SEHNR and CDR2 FQNEAQ (reference sequence). CDR3 sequence: CASSFFGGGGTEAFF. The CDR3 DNA sequence: TGTGCCAGCAGCTTTTTCGGGGGGGGAGGCACTGAAGCTTTCTTT.

The genes are TRBV11-2 and TRBJ2-5, with TRBD2 identical over 15 bases. The CDR3 totals 17 residues. Germline values: CDR1 SGHAT, CDR2 FQNNGV. Trimming at V came to 5 bases and at J to 3 bases, leaving 7 bases not matched to a gene. The CDR3 is CASSTTGLAGGKETQYF. The CDR3 nucleotides read TGTGCCAGCAGCACCACGGGACTAGCGGGGGGCAAAGAGACCCAGTACTTC.

The genes are TRBV7-6 and TRBJ2-3, with D possibly being TRBD2 (7 bases). Between the trimmed V and J ends, which lost 1 base and 3 bases, there was a span of 11 bases. The CDR3 extends over 15 amino acids. The germline CDR1 and CDR2 sequences are SGHVS and FNYEAQ. CDR3 DNA sequence: TGTGCCAGCAGCTTAGGGGGGGGGCGTACAGATACGCAGTATTTT. Its protein is CASSLGGGRTDTQYF.

The chain is built from TRBV5-1 and TRBJ2-5; D possibly corresponds to TRBD1 (5 bases). V lost 4 bases, J lost 5 bases, and 12 bases lay in between. CDR1 and CDR2 (germline): SGHRS, YFSETQ. The CDR3 is 13 residues long. CDR3: CASSAQGEETQYF. The CDR3 DNA reads as TGCGCCAGCAGCGCCCAGGGTGAGGAGACCCAGTACTTC.

This chain connects TRBV7-9 to TRBJ2-6; D might be TRBD1 (5 bases). This CDR3 contains 16 residues. CDR1 SEHNR and CDR2 FQNEAQ come from the germline V gene (reference sequence). The V gene lost 3 bases and the J gene lost 3 bases, with 12 bases spanning the gap. CDR3 residues: CASSLKGKGGANVLTF. For the CDR3, the DNA is TGTGCCAGCAGCTTGAAGGGGAAAGGTGGGGCCAACGTCCTGACTTTC. The whole variable domain, remainder taken from reference TRBV7-9 and TRBJ2-6, is DTGVSQNPRHKITKRGQNVTFRCDPISEHNRLYWYRQTLGQGPEFLTYFQNEAQLEKSRLLSDRFSAERPKGSFSTLEIQRTEQGDSAMYLCASSLKGKGGANVLTFGAGSRLTVL.

The chain uses TRBV19 and TRBJ1-2; the match to TRBD1 covers 8 bases. CDR3 length: 14 residues. Germline lookup yields CDR1 LNHDA and CDR2 SQIVND (reference sequence). V lost 7 bases and J lost 5; bases outside the gene matches: 9. CDR3 DNA: TGTGCCAGTAACTCGGACAGGGACTATTATGGCTACACCTTC. Its protein is CASNSDRDYYGYTF.

V and J are TRBV6-1 and TRBJ2-7, with D perhaps TRBD1 (5 bases). With 2 bases removed from V and 6 bases from J, the gap between germline ends came to 14 bases. Germline V gene lookup returns CDR1 MNHNS and CDR2 SASEGT. The CDR3 runs 14 residues. The chain's CDR3 is CASSEISGRFEQYV. The CDR3 nucleotides read TGTGCCAGCAGTGAAATTTCAGGGCGCTTCGAGCAGTACGTC.

V gene TRBV27 combines with J gene TRBJ2-5, with a weak D call TRBD1 (6 bases). From germline, CDR1 is MNHEY and CDR2 SMNVEV (reference sequence). V lost 0 bases, J lost 5 bases, and 13 bases lay in between. The CDR3 is 15 residues long. The CDR3 sequence is CASSLSPTGQETQYF. The DNA of the CDR3 is TGTGCCAGCAGTTTATCTCCGACAGGCCAGGAGACCCAGTACTTC.

The chain employs TRBV9 and TRBJ2-3; 7 bases align to TRBD2. V lost 2 bases to trimming and J lost 0 bases; unmatched junction nucleotides: 9. This CDR3 has 17 residues. CDR1 is SGDLS and CDR2 is YYNGEE in the germline V gene. CDR3 protein: CASSVPSAGLSTDTQYF. As DNA, the CDR3 is TGTGCCAGCAGCGTCCCCTCAGCGGGACTAAGCACAGATACGCAGTATTTT.